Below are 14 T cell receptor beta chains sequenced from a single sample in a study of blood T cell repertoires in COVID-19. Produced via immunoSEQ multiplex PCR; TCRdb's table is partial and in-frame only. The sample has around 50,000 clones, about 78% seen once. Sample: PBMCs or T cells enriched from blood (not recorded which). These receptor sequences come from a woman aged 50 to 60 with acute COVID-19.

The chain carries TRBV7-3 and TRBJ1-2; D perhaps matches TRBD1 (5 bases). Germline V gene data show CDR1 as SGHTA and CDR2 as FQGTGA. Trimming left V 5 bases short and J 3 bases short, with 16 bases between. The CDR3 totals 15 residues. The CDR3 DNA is TGTGCCAGCAGCCCTCAAGGGCAGGGTGACTATGGCTACACCTTC. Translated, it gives CASSPQGQGDYGYTF.

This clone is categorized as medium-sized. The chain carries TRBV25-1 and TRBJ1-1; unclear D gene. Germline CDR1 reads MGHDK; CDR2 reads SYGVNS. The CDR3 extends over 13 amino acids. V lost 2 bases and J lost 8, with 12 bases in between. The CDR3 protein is CASSEGLAIEAFF. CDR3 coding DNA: TGTGCCAGCAGTGAAGGTTTAGCGATAGAAGCTTTCTTT. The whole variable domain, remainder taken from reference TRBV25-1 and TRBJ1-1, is EADIYQTPRYLVIGTGKKITLECSQTMGHDKMYWYQQDPGMELHLIHYSYGVNSTEKGDLSSESTVSRIRTEHFPLTLESARPSHTSQYLCASSEGLAIEAFFGQGTRLTVV.

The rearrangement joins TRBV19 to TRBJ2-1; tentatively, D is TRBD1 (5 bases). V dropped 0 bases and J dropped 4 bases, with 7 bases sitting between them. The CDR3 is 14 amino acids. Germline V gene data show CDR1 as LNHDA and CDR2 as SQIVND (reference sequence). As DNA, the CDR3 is TGTGCCAGTAGTATAGAGGCAGGGTACAATGAGCAGTTCTTC. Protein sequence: CASSIEAGYNEQFF.

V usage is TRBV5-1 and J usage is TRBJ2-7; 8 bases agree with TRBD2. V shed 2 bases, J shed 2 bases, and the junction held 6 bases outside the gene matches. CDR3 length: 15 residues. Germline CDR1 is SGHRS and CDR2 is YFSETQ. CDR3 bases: TGCGCCAGCAGCTTTGAGCGGGGGCTGACCTACGAGCAGTACTTC. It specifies CASSFERGLTYEQYF.

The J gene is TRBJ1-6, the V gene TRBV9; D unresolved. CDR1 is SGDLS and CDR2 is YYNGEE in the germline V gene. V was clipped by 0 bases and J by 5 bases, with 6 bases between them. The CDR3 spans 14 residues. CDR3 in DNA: TGTGCCAGCAGCGTAGGCCCGGATAATTCACCCCTCCACTTT. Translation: CASSVGPDNSPLHF.

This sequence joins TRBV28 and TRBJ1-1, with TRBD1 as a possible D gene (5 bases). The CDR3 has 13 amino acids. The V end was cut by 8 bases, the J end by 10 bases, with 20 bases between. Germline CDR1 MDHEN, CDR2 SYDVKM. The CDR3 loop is CASGLAGRGAAFF. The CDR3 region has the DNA TGTGCCAGCGGACTAGCGGGTAGGGGCGCAGCTTTCTTT.

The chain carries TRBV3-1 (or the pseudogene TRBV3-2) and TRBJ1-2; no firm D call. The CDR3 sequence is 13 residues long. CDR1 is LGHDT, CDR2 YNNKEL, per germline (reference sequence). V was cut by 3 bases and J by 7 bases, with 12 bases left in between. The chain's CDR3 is CASSQRVSGGYTF. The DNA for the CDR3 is TGTGCCAGCAGCCAGCGGGTGTCTGGTGGCTACACCTTC.

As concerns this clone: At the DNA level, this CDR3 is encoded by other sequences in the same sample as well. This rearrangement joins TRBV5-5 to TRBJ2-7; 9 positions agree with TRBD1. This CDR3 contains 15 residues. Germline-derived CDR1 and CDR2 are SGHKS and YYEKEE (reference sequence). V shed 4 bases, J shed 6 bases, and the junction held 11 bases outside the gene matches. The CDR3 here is CASSHRTGEVFEQYF. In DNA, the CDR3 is TGTGCCAGCAGCCATCGGACAGGGGAAGTTTTCGAGCAGTACTTC.

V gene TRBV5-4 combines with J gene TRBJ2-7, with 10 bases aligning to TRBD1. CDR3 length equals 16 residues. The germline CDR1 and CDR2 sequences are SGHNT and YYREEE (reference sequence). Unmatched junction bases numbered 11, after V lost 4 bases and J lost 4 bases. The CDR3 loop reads CASSPGTGEPLYEQYF. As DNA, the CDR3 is TGTGCCAGCAGCCCGGGGACAGGGGAGCCTCTTTACGAGCAGTACTTC.

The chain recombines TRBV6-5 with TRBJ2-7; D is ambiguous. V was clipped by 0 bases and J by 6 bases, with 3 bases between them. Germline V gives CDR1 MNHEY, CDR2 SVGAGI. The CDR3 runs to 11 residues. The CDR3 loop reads CASSYSSEQYF. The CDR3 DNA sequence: TGTGCCAGCAGTTACTCTAGCGAGCAGTACTTC.

CDR3 nucleotides: TGCGCCAGCAGCTTGGACAGGGCGAACACTGAAGCTTTCTTT. Protein product: CASSLDRANTEAFF. The chain uses TRBV5-1 and TRBJ1-1; the D gene is possibly TRBD1 (6 bases). The V gene's germline CDR1 is SGHRS and CDR2 YFSETQ. V lost 0 bases and J lost 1, with 7 bases in between. This CDR3 spans 14 amino acids.

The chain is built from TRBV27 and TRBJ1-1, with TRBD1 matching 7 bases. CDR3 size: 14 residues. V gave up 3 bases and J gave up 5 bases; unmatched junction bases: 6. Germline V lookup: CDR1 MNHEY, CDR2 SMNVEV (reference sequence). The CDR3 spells CASSFPGQMTEAFF. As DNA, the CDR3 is TGTGCCAGCAGTTTCCCGGGACAGATGACTGAAGCTTTCTTT.

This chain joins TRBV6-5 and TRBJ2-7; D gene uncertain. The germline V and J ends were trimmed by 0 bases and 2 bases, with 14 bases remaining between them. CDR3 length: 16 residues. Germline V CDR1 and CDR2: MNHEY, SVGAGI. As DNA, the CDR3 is TGTGCCAGCAGTTACTCGTTTTCGGGTGGAGCCTACGAGCAGTACTTC. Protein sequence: CASSYSFSGGAYEQYF.

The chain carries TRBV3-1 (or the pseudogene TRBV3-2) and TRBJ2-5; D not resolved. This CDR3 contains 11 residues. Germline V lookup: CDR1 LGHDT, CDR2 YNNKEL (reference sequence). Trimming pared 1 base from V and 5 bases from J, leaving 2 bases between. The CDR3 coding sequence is TGTGCCAGCAGCCAAGCGGAGACCCAGTACTTC. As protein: CASSQAETQYF.